These 8 T cell receptor beta chains came from one sample sequenced in a study of cytomegalovirus exposure and HLA in healthy donors (TCRdb year 2017). Libraries came from the immunoSEQ multiplex PCR assay. TCRdb mirrors the immuneACCESS table, restricted to in-frame sequences. Some clones are absent from its copies; in checked studies, under half trace to an unresolved V gene, and the reason for the others is unknown. The sample records 70,000 or so clones, roughly 94% of which are singletons. The ten largest clones capture approximately 2% of the sample. The source material was PBMCs. The origin of the receptors is a woman under 30 in good health and CMV-seropositive.

This chain joins TRBV19 and TRBJ1-1; a possible D gene is TRBD1 (5 bases). CDR1 is LNHDA and CDR2 is SQIVND in the germline V gene (reference sequence). This CDR3 has 14 residues. The ends were cut back, 0 bases at V and 6 bases at J, with 11 bases in the middle. This chain's CDR3 is CASSIDGGVPEAFF. In nucleotides, the CDR3 is TGTGCCAGTAGTATAGATGGGGGGGTCCCTGAAGCTTTCTTT.

This chain joins TRBV6-5 and TRBJ2-3, with D maybe TRBD1 (5 bases). The V end was cut by 2 bases, the J end by 0 bases, with 6 bases between. Germline values: CDR1 MNHEY, CDR2 SVGAGI. This CDR3 is built from 14 residues. CDR3 DNA: TGTGCCAGCAGTTACGACAGAAGCACAGATACGCAGTATTTT. Its translation is CASSYDRSTDTQYF.

This clone was counted a single time. The chain is built from TRBV7-6 and TRBJ1-1; TRBD1 matches 8 bases. Germline CDR1 SGHVS, CDR2 FNYEAQ. The length of the CDR3 is 15 residues. With 5 bases clipped from V and 1 base from J, the junction kept 6 bases outside the gene matches. The DNA of the CDR3 is TGTGCCAGCAGCCTAAGGACAGGGACGAACACTGAAGCTTTCTTT. Translation gives CASSLRTGTNTEAFF.

The rearrangement links TRBV11-2 to TRBJ2-1; TRBD2 agrees at 8 bases. Trimming took 1 base from V and 6 from J; bases not matched to a gene: 8. The germline V gene encodes CDR1 SGHAT and CDR2 FQNNGV. There are 16 residues in the CDR3. The CDR3 protein is CASSLVFTAGANEQFF. Here the CDR3 DNA reads TGTGCCAGCAGCTTAGTCTTCACAGCGGGGGCCAATGAGCAGTTCTTC.

The chain couples TRBV27 to TRBJ2-1; 10 nucleotides agree with TRBD2. This CDR3 comprises 14 residues. V shed 7 bases, J shed 4 bases, and the junction held 4 bases outside the gene matches. The germline V gene encodes CDR1 MNHEY and CDR2 SMNVEV (reference sequence). CDR3 DNA: TGTGCCAGCACCGGGACTAGCGAATACAATGAGCAGTTCTTC. This sequence encodes CASTGTSEYNEQFF.

The CDR3 coding sequence is TGCGCCAGCAGCTTGACTAGCGGGAGCTACGAGCAGTACTTC. Amino acids: CASSLTSGSYEQYF. The chain is built from TRBV5-1 and TRBJ2-7; 11 bases map to TRBD2. Germline CDR1 and CDR2: SGHRS and YFSETQ. The CDR3 has 14 residues. With V trimmed by 1 base and J by 3 bases, 0 bases remained unmatched.

J is TRBJ2-2 and V is TRBV10-1; D remains unclear. V lost 5 bases to trimming and J lost 2 bases, with 9 bases between them. The CDR3 loop spans 14 amino acids. Germline V CDR1 and CDR2: WNHNN, SYGVQD (reference sequence). In DNA form, the CDR3 reads TGCGCCAGCAGTCCCGCGCGAAACACCGGGGAGCTGTTTTTT. It specifies CASSPARNTGELFF.

This clone was counted a few times. The chain employs TRBV4-1 and TRBJ2-4; 15 positions agree with TRBD2. This CDR3 contains 17 residues. Germline assignment: CDR1 MGHRA and CDR2 YSYEKL. V trimming: 2 bases; J trimming: 6 bases; junction bases outside the gene matches: 5. The CDR3 DNA reads TGCGCCAGCAGCCAAAGGACTAGCGGGGGGGCCTTAAACATTCAGTACTTC. This translates into CASSQRTSGGALNIQYF.